This TCR beta chain was recorded in a study of patients and donors after allogeneic stem cell transplantation. TCRdb processed the RT-PCR reads anew with MiXCR; each CDR3 protein has one entry. This sample has about 200,000 distinct CDR3 sequences; 40% to 45% occur once, and the top ten carry around 35%. There are 14 residues in the CDR3. Trimming cost V 6 bases and J 1 base, with 7 bases left between them. The receptor's source is a human donor who was either an allogeneic HSCT recipient or a stem cell or donor lymphocyte infusion donor (not recorded which). It is not recorded whose cells these are; they may come from a transplant donor. The chain couples TRBV12-3 or TRBV12-4 to TRBJ2-6; no firm D call. The specimen sequenced was blood, either unsorted or a sorted T cell fraction (not recorded which). CDR3 sequence (DNA): TGTGCCAGCAGAGATTCGTCTGGGGCCAACGTCCTGACTTTC. The encoded protein is CASRDSSGANVLTF.